This TCR beta chain was found in a study of control samples from healthy donors and cancer patients. This CDR3 is 14 amino acids long. Germline V gene lookup returns CDR1 LNHDA and CDR2 SQIVND (reference sequence). V was pared by 5 bases and J by 2 bases, with 12 bases between. Method: immunoSEQ multiplex PCR; TCRdb's copy keeps in-frame clones and lacks some. The table lists 100,000 to 120,000 clones, roughly four fifths of them singletons. This TCR was sampled from a woman in her forties or fifties in good health. Sample: blood. The genes are TRBV19 and TRBJ1-1; D not resolved. CDR3 in amino acids: CASSLELANTEAFF. CDR3 nucleotides: TGTGCCAGTAGTTTGGAGCTGGCCAACACTGAAGCTTTCTTT.